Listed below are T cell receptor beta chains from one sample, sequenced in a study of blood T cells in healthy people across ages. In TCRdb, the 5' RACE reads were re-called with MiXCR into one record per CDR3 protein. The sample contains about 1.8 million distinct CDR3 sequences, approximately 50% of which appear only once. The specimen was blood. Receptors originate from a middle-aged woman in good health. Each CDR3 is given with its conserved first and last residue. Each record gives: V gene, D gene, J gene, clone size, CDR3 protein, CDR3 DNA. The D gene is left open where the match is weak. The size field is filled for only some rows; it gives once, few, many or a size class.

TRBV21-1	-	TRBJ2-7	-	CASSKRAGRIYEQYF	TGTGCCAGCAGCAAAAGGGCGGGACGGATCTACGAGCAGTACTTC
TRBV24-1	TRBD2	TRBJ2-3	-	CATSDLRGGGADTQYF	TGTGCCACCAGTGATTTGCGCGGCGGGGGGGCGGATACGCAGTATTTT
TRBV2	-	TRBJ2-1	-	CASSEVSPNNEQFF	TGTGCCAGCAGTGAAGTCAGTCCAAACAATGAGCAGTTCTTC
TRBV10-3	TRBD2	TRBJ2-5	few	CAISEGVIAGPETQYF	TGTGCCATCAGTGAGGGAGTTATAGCGGGGCCAGAGACCCAGTACTTC
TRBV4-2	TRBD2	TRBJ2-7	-	CASSQGTRLAGGLGEQYF	TGTGCCAGCAGCCAAGGTACTCGACTAGCGGGGGGACTTGGCGAGCAGTACTTC
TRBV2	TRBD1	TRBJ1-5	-	CASRWTGGNSNQPQHF	TGTGCCAGCAGGTGGACAGGTGGAAATAGCAATCAGCCCCAGCATTTT
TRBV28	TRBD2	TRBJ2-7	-	CACSYGTSGAYEQYF	TGTGCCTGCAGCTACGGGACTAGCGGGGCCTACGAGCAGTACTTC
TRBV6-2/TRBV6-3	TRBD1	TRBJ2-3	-	CASSYHQGANTQYF	TGTGCCAGCAGTTACCATCAGGGGGCGAATACGCAGTATTTT
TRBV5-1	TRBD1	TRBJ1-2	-	CASSFMPGQGDSGHTF	TGCGCCAGCAGCTTCATGCCGGGACAGGGGGACTCTGGCCACACCTTC
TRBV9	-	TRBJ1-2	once	CASSADRLYGYTF	TGTGCCAGCAGCGCGGACAGACTCTATGGCTACACCTTC
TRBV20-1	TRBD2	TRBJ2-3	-	CSARVAGEYTDTQYF	TGCAGTGCTAGAGTAGCGGGGGAGTACACAGATACGCAGTATTTT
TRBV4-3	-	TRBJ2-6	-	CASSQEASRYSGANVLTF	TGCGCCAGCAGCCAAGAGGCCAGCCGGTACTCTGGGGCCAACGTCCTGACTTTC
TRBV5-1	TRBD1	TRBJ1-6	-	CASSLLTGRNSPLHF	TGCGCCAGCAGCCTACTGACAGGGAGAAATTCACCCCTCCACTTT
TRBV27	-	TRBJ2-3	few	CASGSGASTDTQYF	TGTGCCAGCGGATCGGGGGCCAGCACAGATACGCAGTATTTT
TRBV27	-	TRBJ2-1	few	CASSFARLAGDEQFF	TGTGCCAGCAGTTTTGCTAGGCTGGCCGGAGATGAGCAGTTCTTC
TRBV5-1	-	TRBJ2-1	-	CASSWSQGNEQFF	TGCGCCAGCAGCTGGTCACAAGGGAATGAGCAGTTCTTC
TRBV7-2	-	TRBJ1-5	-	CASSLGPGSQPQHF	TGTGCCAGCAGCTTAGGGCCGGGGAGTCAGCCCCAGCATTTT
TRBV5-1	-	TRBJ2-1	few	CASSPGRDSDNEQFF	TGCGCCAGCAGCCCGGGGCGGGACAGCGACAATGAGCAGTTCTTC
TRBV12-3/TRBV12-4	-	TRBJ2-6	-	CASSSILGTGANVLTF	TGTGCCAGCAGTTCAATCCTGGGGACTGGGGCCAACGTCCTGACTTTC
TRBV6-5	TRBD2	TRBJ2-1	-	CASSYRTSGALLSYNEQFF	TGTGCCAGCAGTTACAGGACTAGCGGGGCCCTGCTGTCCTACAATGAGCAGTTCTTC
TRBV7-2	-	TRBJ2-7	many	CASSIYRAPYEQYF	TGTGCCAGCAGTATTTACCGGGCCCCCTACGAGCAGTACTTC
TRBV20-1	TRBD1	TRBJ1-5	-	CSAARTTGDGNQPQHF	TGCAGTGCCGCCCGAACCACAGGGGATGGCAATCAGCCCCAGCATTTT
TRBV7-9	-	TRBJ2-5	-	CASSLPTGRTETQYF	TGTGCCAGCAGCTTACCCACAGGGCGTACAGAGACCCAGTACTTC
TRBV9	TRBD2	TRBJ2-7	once	CASSDHSGGHNEQYF	TGTGCCAGCAGCGACCATAGCGGGGGACACAATGAGCAGTACTTC
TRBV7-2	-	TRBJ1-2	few	CASSLAGKANYGYTF	TGTGCCAGCAGCTTAGCAGGGAAAGCTAACTATGGCTACACCTTC
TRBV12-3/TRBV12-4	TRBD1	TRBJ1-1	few	CASRLKGAGTEAFF	TGTGCCAGCAGGCTAAAGGGGGCGGGAACTGAAGCTTTCTTT
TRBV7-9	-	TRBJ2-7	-	CASSLDPGIRSQYF	TGTGCCAGCAGCTTAGACCCAGGTATAAGGTCCCAGTACTTC
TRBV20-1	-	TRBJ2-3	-	CSARILSGLPDTQYF	TGCAGTGCTAGAATACTTTCAGGGCTCCCAGATACGCAGTATTTT
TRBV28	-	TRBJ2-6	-	CAILNLPLSGANVLTF	TGTGCCATCCTGAACTTACCGCTCTCTGGGGCCAACGTCCTGACTTTC
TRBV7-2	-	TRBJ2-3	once	CASQGSTTDTQYF	TGTGCCAGTCAGGGCTCTACCACAGATACGCAGTATTTT
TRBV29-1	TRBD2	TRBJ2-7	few	CSVASRLAGQYEQYF	TGCAGCGTTGCCTCCCGACTAGCGGGGCAATACGAGCAGTACTTC
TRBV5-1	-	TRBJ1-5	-	CASSPSGGGGAQHF	TGCGCCAGCAGCCCCTCGGGCGGCGGGGGAGCCCAGCATTTT
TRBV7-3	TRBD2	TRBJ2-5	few	CASSFGASGQTQYF	TGTGCCAGCAGCTTTGGAGCTAGCGGGCAGACCCAGTACTTC
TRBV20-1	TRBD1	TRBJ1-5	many	CSAGTGENQPQHF	TGCAGTGCCGGGACAGGAGAAAATCAGCCCCAGCATTTT
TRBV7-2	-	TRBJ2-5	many	CASRRDIQETQYF	TGTGCCAGCAGACGGGACATACAAGAGACCCAGTACTTC
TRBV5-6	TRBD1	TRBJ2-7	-	CASRIRDRVHYEQYF	TGTGCCAGCAGAATCCGGGACAGGGTTCATTACGAGCAGTACTTC
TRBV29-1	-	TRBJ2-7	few	CSVEDVGEQYF	TGCAGCGTTGAAGATGTCGGCGAGCAGTACTTC
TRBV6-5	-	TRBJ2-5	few	CASSYSLDLKQYF	TGTGCCAGCAGTTACTCGTTAGACTTAAAGCAGTACTTC
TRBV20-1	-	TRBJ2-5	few	CSARGSGSQETQYF	TGCAGTGCTAGAGGTTCGGGTAGCCAAGAGACCCAGTACTTC
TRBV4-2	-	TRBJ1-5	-	CASSPGAPGGNQPQHF	TGTGCCAGCAGCCCCGGGGCCCCAGGGGGCAATCAGCCCCAGCATTTT
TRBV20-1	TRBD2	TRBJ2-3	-	CSAQVGLAGGGLTDTQYF	TGCAGTGCCCAAGTCGGACTAGCGGGGGGGGGTTTAACAGATACGCAGTATTTT
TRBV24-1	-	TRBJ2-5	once	CAASDLGPGGQETQYF	TGTGCCGCCAGTGATCTAGGCCCCGGCGGACAAGAGACCCAGTACTTC
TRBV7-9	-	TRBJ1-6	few	CASSLVSGEGSPLHF	TGTGCCAGCAGCTTAGTATCAGGGGAAGGTTCACCCCTCCACTTT
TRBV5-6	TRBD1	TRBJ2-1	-	CASKVPGTGTRNEQFF	TGTGCCAGCAAGGTCCCCGGGACAGGCACCCGGAATGAGCAGTTCTTC
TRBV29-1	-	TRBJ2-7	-	CSVEGPSYGQYF	TGCAGCGTTGAGGGACCGAGCTACGGGCAGTACTTC
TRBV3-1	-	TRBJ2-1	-	CASSHLQTGSSYNEQFF	TGTGCCAGCAGCCATTTACAGACAGGTAGCTCCTACAATGAGCAGTTCTTC
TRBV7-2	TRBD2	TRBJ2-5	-	CASSLNPGTRETQYF	TGTGCCAGCAGCTTGAATCCCGGGACTAGAGAGACCCAGTACTTC
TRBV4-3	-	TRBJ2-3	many	CASSQGYGTDTQYF	TGCGCCAGCAGCCAAGGGTATGGCACAGATACGCAGTATTTT
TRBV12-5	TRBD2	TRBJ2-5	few	CASGPNGLARETQYF	TGTGCTAGTGGGCCGAACGGACTAGCCCGGGAGACCCAGTACTTC
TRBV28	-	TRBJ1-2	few	CASTGANYGYTF	TGTGCCAGCACGGGGGCTAACTATGGCTACACCTTC
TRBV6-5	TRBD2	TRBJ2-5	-	CASRQAGGKETQYF	TGTGCCAGCAGACAAGCGGGGGGGAAAGAGACCCAGTACTTC
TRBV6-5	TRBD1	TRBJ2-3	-	CASSYQGTGWETDTQYF	TGTGCCAGCAGTTACCAAGGGACAGGGTGGGAAACAGATACGCAGTATTTT